These 26 T cell receptor beta chains were sequenced from one sample in a study of shared clonotypes between healthy human individuals. Generated by immunoSEQ multiplex PCR, the TCRdb table keeps only in-frame clones and is missing some. The top ten hold roughly 1.2% of the sample, which has 1.6 million or so clones, around 97% seen once. The source material was naive CD4+ T cells sorted from blood. The subset is: CD45RA+ positively selected. The receptors shown here come from a man aged 30 to 45 in good health.

The V call is TRBV6-1, the J call TRBJ2-3; D is unresolved. Germline loops: CDR1 MNHNS, CDR2 SASEGT. This CDR3 region has 13 residues. V was cut by 6 bases and J by 3 bases, with 10 bases left in between. CDR3 sequence (DNA): TGTGCCAGCAGGGCTACTGGAACAGATACGCAGTATTTT. It encodes CASRATGTDTQYF.

The J gene is TRBJ1-1, the V gene TRBV7-2; no clear D gene. Trimming left V 1 base short and J 1 base short, with 10 bases between. Germline V gene data show CDR1 as SGHTA and CDR2 as FQGNSA. CDR3 length equals 15 residues. CDR3 amino acids: CASSLVGGSNTEAFF. CDR3 bases: TGTGCCAGCAGCTTAGTGGGCGGATCGAACACTGAAGCTTTCTTT.

This chain uses TRBV18 with TRBJ2-2, with 8 nucleotides matching TRBD1. Germline trimming cut 3 bases from V and 5 bases from J; bases unmatched to any gene: 11. The CDR3 runs 17 residues. CDR1 is KGHSH, CDR2 LQKENI, per germline. CDR3 loop: CASSPLSGTGTTGELFF. DNA for the CDR3: TGTGCCAGCTCACCTCTCTCCGGGACAGGTACAACCGGGGAGCTGTTTTTT.

The chain couples TRBV28 to TRBJ1-2; 7 nucleotides line up with TRBD1. This CDR3 spans 16 amino acids. CDR1 is MDHEN and CDR2 is SYDVKM in the germline V gene. Losses at the gene ends were 5 bases for V and 0 bases for J; bases not matched to a gene: 9. The chain's CDR3 is CASSAGTDYTNYGYTF. CDR3 coding DNA: TGTGCCAGCAGTGCCGGGACAGACTACACTAACTATGGCTACACCTTC.

The chain links TRBV7-6 to TRBJ2-5, with 9 bases matching TRBD2. The CDR3 extends over 17 amino acids. Trimming removed 5 bases from V and 5 bases from J; junction bases left unmatched: 15. From germline, CDR1 is SGHVS and CDR2 FNYEAQ. The CDR3 sequence is CASSLTPSGTSSETQYF. The DNA of the CDR3 is TGTGCCAGCAGCCTCACCCCTTCCGGGACTAGCTCCGAGACCCAGTACTTC.

The rearrangement uses TRBV9 and TRBJ1-2, with 8 bases aligning to TRBD1. With 4 bases clipped from V and 2 bases from J, the junction kept 4 bases outside the gene matches. The germline V gene encodes CDR1 SGDLS and CDR2 YYNGEE. CDR3 length equals 14 residues. CDR3 protein: CASSPRTGNYGYTF. DNA of the CDR3: TGTGCCAGCAGCCCCCGGACAGGGAACTATGGCTACACCTTC.

The genes are TRBV27 and TRBJ2-7; possible D gene TRBD2, 5 bases. This CDR3 spans 14 amino acids. V was pared by 3 bases and J by 5 bases, with 14 bases between. In germline, CDR1 is MNHEY, CDR2 SMNVEV (reference sequence). CDR3 nucleotide sequence: TGTGCCAGCAGTTTTTGGGAGACCCCTAACGAGCAGTACTTC. It encodes CASSFWETPNEQYF.

This clone was found once. V is TRBV7-3 and J is TRBJ1-3; D unresolved. The CDR3 has 13 amino acids. Deletions cut 5 bases from V and 8 bases from J, with 13 bases between. From germline, CDR1 is SGHTA and CDR2 FQGTGA. DNA for the CDR3: TGTGCCAGCAGCGTTGCTGGCGGCGACACCATATATTTT. It codes for CASSVAGGDTIYF.

V and J are TRBV2 and TRBJ2-1; 7 bases are shared with TRBD2. This CDR3 spans 18 amino acids. The germline gives CDR1 SNHLY, CDR2 FYNNEI. V lost 7 bases, J lost 4 bases, and 19 bases stayed unmatched. Written as DNA, the CDR3 is TGTGCCAGCACCCGGGGAGGAAGCGGGATATCGAATTACAATGAGCAGTTCTTC. Its protein is CASTRGGSGISNYNEQFF.

The CDR3 protein is CASSPLLLGNTEAFF. The CDR3 region has the DNA TGTGCCAGCAGCCCCCTATTGCTCGGGAACACTGAAGCTTTCTTT. The chain recombines TRBV11-2 with TRBJ1-1; D ambiguous. Germline V gene sequence: CDR1 SGHAT, CDR2 FQNNGV. The CDR3 is made up of 15 amino acids. V lost 5 bases and J 1 base, leaving 14 bases between the germline ends.

V is TRBV18 and J is TRBJ2-6; 8 bases align to TRBD1. The CDR3 is 19 residues long. Trimming took 6 bases from V and 0 from J; bases not matched to a gene: 13. The germline gives CDR1 KGHSH, CDR2 LQKENI. CDR3 sequence reads: CASSRSGQGPFSGANVLTF. CDR3 DNA sequence: TGTGCCAGCTCTCGAAGCGGACAGGGCCCCTTCTCTGGGGCCAACGTCCTGACTTTC.

The chain combines TRBV2 with TRBJ2-6; no definite D call. The CDR3 contains 14 residues. CDR1 SNHLY and CDR2 FYNNEI come from the germline V gene. V was clipped by 3 bases and J by 2 bases, with 5 bases between them. CDR3 residues: CASSEQTGANVLTF. As DNA, the CDR3 is TGTGCCAGCAGTGAGCAAACTGGGGCCAACGTCCTGACTTTC.

The CDR3 loop is CASSLTSGGSHIQYF. As DNA, the CDR3 is TGTGCCAGCAGCTTAACCAGCGGGGGTTCGCACATTCAGTACTTC. The chain recombines TRBV7-8 with TRBJ2-4; 8 bases are a match to TRBD2. There are 15 residues in the CDR3. CDR1 is SGHVS, CDR2 FQNEAQ, per germline. The J segment lost 8 bases and the V segment lost 2 bases, leaving 8 bases of the junction unmatched.

The chain uses TRBV5-1 and TRBJ1-3; no reliable D call. V lost 8 bases to trimming and J lost 1 base, with 10 bases between them. The germline CDR1 and CDR2 sequences are SGHRS and YFSETQ. The CDR3 sequence is 13 residues long. The CDR3 protein is CASYDSSGNTIYF. CDR3 DNA: TGCGCCAGTTACGACTCGTCTGGAAACACCATATATTTT.

The CDR3 reads CASSYFPGHRNEKLFF. The CDR3 DNA sequence: TGTGCCAGCAGTTACTTCCCGGGACACCGTAATGAAAAACTGTTTTTT. The chain couples TRBV6-5 to TRBJ1-4, with D perhaps TRBD1 (6 bases). V was shortened by 1 base and J by 4 bases, with 13 bases between the two germline ends. The V gene's germline CDR1 is MNHEY and CDR2 SVGAGI. This CDR3 comprises 16 residues.

This clone came up once. The V and J genes are TRBV11-2 and TRBJ1-2, with D unresolved. This CDR3 is built from 13 residues. V was clipped by 0 bases and J by 3 bases, with 5 bases between them. The germline CDR1 and CDR2 sequences are SGHAT and FQNNGV. CDR3 residues: CASSLDVYYGYTF. The DNA of the CDR3 is TGTGCCAGCAGCTTAGACGTATACTATGGCTACACCTTC.

The chain recombines TRBV5-1 with TRBJ2-1; D possibly corresponds to TRBD2 (5 bases). Trimming took 4 bases from V and 4 from J, leaving 15 bases between them. Germline V gene data show CDR1 as SGHRS and CDR2 as YFSETQ. The CDR3 has 15 amino acids. CDR3 in DNA: TGCGCCAGCAGCCTTGTTTCGGGGATGTACAATGAGCAGTTCTTC. Its translation is CASSLVSGMYNEQFF.

The chain carries TRBV11-2 and TRBJ2-3, with 11 bases lining up with TRBD2. There are 18 residues in the CDR3. Germline V gene data show CDR1 as SGHAT and CDR2 as FQNNGV. V shed 1 base, J shed 0 bases, and the junction held 6 bases outside the gene matches. In DNA form, the CDR3 reads TGTGCCAGCAGCTTAGCTGCTAGCGGGAGGCCTAGCACAGATACGCAGTATTTT. Translating it yields CASSLAASGRPSTDTQYF.

The chain combines TRBV27 with TRBJ2-5; 12 bases align to TRBD2. Germline-derived CDR1 and CDR2 are MNHEY and SMNVEV (reference sequence). V gave up 6 bases and J gave up 5 bases; unmatched junction bases: 10. The CDR3 loop spans 16 amino acids. The CDR3, as DNA: TGTGCCAGCAGGCCGAGACTAGCGGGAGACCGTGAGACCCAGTACTTC. It translates to CASRPRLAGDRETQYF.

The chain carries TRBV6-1 and TRBJ1-3; D is possibly TRBD1 (5 bases). Germline V gene data show CDR1 as MNHNS and CDR2 as SASEGT. Trimming cost V 4 bases and J 4 bases, with 17 bases left between them. The CDR3 length is 16 residues. For the CDR3, the DNA is TGTGCCAGCAGTGTTACCGGGACCGATATAGGAAACACCATATATTTT. As protein: CASSVTGTDIGNTIYF.

This clone was recorded only once. CDR3 nucleotides: TGTGCCAGCAGTTTAAACGGCGGGAGTGGGTACACCGGGGAGCTGTTTTTT. Translating gives CASSLNGGSGYTGELFF. The rearrangement joins TRBV27 to TRBJ2-2, with 7 positions matching TRBD2. V lost 2 bases and J lost 3; bases outside the gene matches: 9. The CDR3 is 17 residues long. CDR1 MNHEY and CDR2 SMNVEV come from the germline V gene (reference sequence).

CDR3 coding DNA: TGCAGCGCTACCGGGACAGGGAGTCCCAAAAACCAGTACTTC. Translation gives CSATGTGSPKNQYF. The rearrangement links TRBV29-1 to TRBJ2-4, with TRBD1 matching over 9 bases. From germline, CDR1 is SQVTM and CDR2 ANQGSEA. The CDR3 consists of 14 residues. Unmatched junction bases numbered 17, after V lost 7 bases and J lost 13 bases. The full variable domain, rest sourced from reference TRBV29-1 and TRBJ2-4, is SAVISQKPSRDICQRGTSLTIQCQVDSQVTMMFWYRQQPGQSLTLIATANQGSEATYESGFVIDKFPISRPNLTFSTLTVSNMSPEDSSIYLCSATGTGSPKNQYFGAGTRLSVL.

V is TRBV28 and J is TRBJ2-2, with D possibly called TRBD1 or TRBD2 (5 bases each). The germline CDR1 and CDR2 sequences are MDHEN and SYDVKM. CDR3 size: 19 residues. The germline V and J ends were trimmed by 4 bases and 3 bases, with 24 bases remaining between them. The CDR3 nucleotides read TGTGCCAGCAGTTCGCCGGGCATGGGGCATTCGGACTACACCGGGGAGCTGTTTTTT. As protein: CASSSPGMGHSDYTGELFF.

The chain links TRBV30 to TRBJ1-2, with 8 bases identical to TRBD1. The CDR3 totals 14 residues. Germline trimming cut 2 bases from V and 6 bases from J; bases unmatched to any gene: 8. The germline CDR1 and CDR2 sequences are GTSNPN and SVGIG (reference sequence). The CDR3 reads CAWSISRTGNGYTF. The CDR3 bases are TGTGCCTGGAGTATCAGTCGGACAGGGAATGGCTACACCTTC.

The chain is built from TRBV9 and TRBJ1-1; D not certain. Germline CDR1 SGDLS, CDR2 YYNGEE. The length of the CDR3 is 13 residues. V shed 3 bases and J shed 10 bases, with 16 bases lying between them. The CDR3 loop is CASSEVRGPVAFF. The CDR3 DNA follows: TGTGCCAGCAGCGAGGTTCGGGGTCCCGTAGCTTTCTTT.

This clone is a singleton in its sample. In the same sample, other DNA sequences code for this CDR3. The rearrangement links TRBV2 to TRBJ1-1, with D uncertain. CDR3 length: 13 residues. Trimming stripped 8 bases from V and 2 bases from J, with 12 bases between. The germline gives CDR1 SNHLY, CDR2 FYNNEI. The CDR3 bases are TGTGCCAGCCAGCGGGATTTTAACACTGAAGCTTTCTTT. This encodes CASQRDFNTEAFF.